This TCR beta chain was identified in a study of cytomegalovirus exposure and HLA in healthy donors. PCR primers comprised 60 Vbeta and 13 Jbeta primers. Libraries were prepared by immunoSEQ multiplex PCR; TCRdb keeps only in-frame clonotypes and omits some of them. The sample comprises 150,000 or so clones, over 60% of which are singletons, and 13% rests with the top ten. The CDR3 has 15 residues. Germline V gives CDR1 SGHAT, CDR2 FQNNGV. The trim removed 0 bases at V and 5 bases at J, leaving 0 bases unmatched. Sequenced sample: PBMCs. The chain is built from TRBV11-2 and TRBJ2-3, with 12 bases identical to TRBD2. This TCR was recovered from a man aged 35-49 years in good health and CMV-seropositive. The chain's CDR3 is CASSLETSGRDTQYF. CDR3 DNA: TGTGCCAGCAGCTTAGAGACTAGCGGGAGAGATACGCAGTATTTT.